Only a few counts were recorded for the clone carrying this T cell receptor (beta chain). Its antigen is unknown. These data are taken from a study of human T cells and chemical hapten exposure. Overall study results and limits: No alteration of TCRs above 1 in 1000 frequency was seen with DPC sensitization.

Sample time point: patch test 3, about 24 weeks after DPC sensitization. Treatment: therapeutic diphenylcyclopropenone sensitization with weekly scalp DPC. RNA extraction used unfractionated whole blood as the source of total RNA. MiXCR was run by TCRdb on the RACE reads, yielding one entry per CDR3 protein. Of about 190,000 distinct CDR3 sequences in the sample, about 25% were seen once. This specimen consisted of whole blood, obtained in connection with sensitization to the hapten diphenylcyclopropenone (DPC). The clonotype originates from a woman aged 40 to 49 with alopecia areata. Some clones in this sample may be carry-over from other donors' samples.

CDR3 DNA sequence: TGCGCCAGCAGCTTGGAGGGAGCTAATAGCAATCAGCCCCAGCATTTT. Translated, it gives CASSLEGANSNQPQHF. The chain employs TRBV5-1 and TRBJ1-5; D not certain. The V end lost 0 bases, the J end lost 0 bases, and 10 bases lay between the germline ends. Germline CDR1 reads SGHRS; CDR2 reads YFSETQ. The CDR3 is 16 residues long.